This entry lists 26 T cell receptor beta chains sequenced from one sample in a study. TCRdb ran MiXCR on the RT-PCR reads and lists one entry per CDR3 protein. The sample has around 700,000 distinct CDR3 sequences; approximately 15% are singletons. Sequencing input: memory CD4+ T cells from blood. These receptor sequences come from a female donor in good health, serving as a healthy control.

The chain's CDR3 is CASSQGRVRGETQYF. DNA for the CDR3: TGTGCCAGCAGCCAAGGCCGGGTGAGGGGGGAGACCCAGTACTTC. This chain joins TRBV3-1 and TRBJ2-5, with a weak D call TRBD1 (6 bases). Trimming pared 1 base from V and 5 bases from J, leaving 14 bases between. This CDR3 is 15 amino acids long. Germline V gene lookup returns CDR1 LGHDT and CDR2 YNNKEL (reference sequence).

The J gene is TRBJ1-5, the V gene TRBV6-1; D uncertain. V lost 3 bases and J lost 1, with 10 bases in between. This CDR3 region has 15 residues. Germline V lookup: CDR1 MNHNS, CDR2 SASEGT. The chain's CDR3 is CASSEAHPSNQPQHF. DNA of the CDR3: TGTGCCAGCAGTGAGGCCCACCCGAGCAATCAGCCCCAGCATTTT.

This chain uses TRBV5-1 with TRBJ2-2; D remains ambiguous. This CDR3 has 14 amino acids. Germline assignment: CDR1 SGHRS and CDR2 YFSETQ. V was trimmed by 1 base and J by 4 bases, leaving 8 bases between them. Written as DNA, the CDR3 is TGCGCCAGCAGCTTGTCGACGATCACCGGGGAGCTGTTTTTT. The encoded protein is CASSLSTITGELFF. Variable domain in full (rest from reference TRBV5-1 and TRBJ2-2): KAGVTQTPRYLIKTRGQQVTLSCSPISGHRSVSWYQQTPGQGLQFLFEYFSETQRNKGNFPGRFSGRQFSNSRSEMNVSTLELGDSALYLCASSLSTITGELFFGEGSRLTVL.

The rearrangement links TRBV28 to TRBJ2-1; 7 nucleotides match TRBD2. The CDR3 is made up of 15 amino acids. The germline V gene has CDR1 MDHEN and CDR2 SYDVKM. The ends lost 4 bases at V and 6 bases at J; junction bases unmatched: 9. The CDR3 DNA reads TGTGCCAGCAGTTCCCCCTGGGGCGGGAGCAATGAGCAGTTCTTC. Amino acids: CASSSPWGGSNEQFF.

This clonotype was detected only a few times. CDR3 sequence (DNA): TGTGCCAGCAGTCGGGACAGCCCCATGAACACCGGGGAGCTGTTTTTT. Protein product: CASSRDSPMNTGELFF. The V call is TRBV6-2 or TRBV6-3, the J call TRBJ2-2; 7 bases are shared with TRBD1. Germline V CDR1 and CDR2: MNHEY, SVGEGT. This CDR3 is built from 16 residues. J was trimmed by 1 base and V by 5 bases; bases with no gene match: 7.

On this clonotype: Possible read error: a much larger clone is one base away. V gene TRBV6-2 or TRBV6-3 combines with J gene TRBJ1-5; no clear D. This CDR3 region has 14 residues. Germline lookup yields CDR1 MNHEY and CDR2 SVGEGT. The CDR3 DNA reads as TGTGCCAGCAGTTACGCTTTAAGCAATCAGCTCCAGCATTTT. This translates into CASSYALSNQLQHF.

This clonotype showed up just a few times. The rearrangement uses TRBV20-1 and TRBJ2-5; perhaps TRBD1 as D (6 bases). The V and J ends lost 6 bases and 4 bases respectively, with 15 bases between them. The CDR3 extends over 13 amino acids. The germline CDR1 and CDR2 sequences are DFQATT and SNEGSKA (reference sequence). The CDR3 nucleotides are TGCAGTGCCTCGACAGGAGCCGGAGAGACCCAGTACTTC. It codes for CSASTGAGETQYF.

V gene TRBV5-6 combines with J gene TRBJ1-5; tentatively, D is TRBD1 (6 bases). Germline CDR1 SGHDT, CDR2 YYEEEE. CDR3 length: 15 residues. V was pared by 1 base and J by 3 bases, with 11 bases between. DNA of the CDR3: TGTGCCAGCAGCTTGAGGGGGTCCCTCAATCAGCCCCAGCATTTT. Residues: CASSLRGSLNQPQHF.

This clonotype was seen more than once but under ten times. This chain connects TRBV6-5 to TRBJ1-3; perhaps TRBD1 as D (6 bases). Germline CDR1 is MNHEY and CDR2 is SVGAGI. V dropped 0 bases and J dropped 5 bases, with 14 bases sitting between them. There are 16 residues in the CDR3. DNA of the CDR3: TGTGCCAGCAGTTACTCGATTACCGGACAGCGAAACACCATATATTTT. Encoded protein: CASSYSITGQRNTIYF.

The chain employs TRBV14 and TRBJ2-7, with D perhaps being TRBD1 or TRBD2 (5 bases each). CDR3 length equals 16 residues. Germline values: CDR1 SGHDN, CDR2 FVKESK. V was shortened by 4 bases and J by 2 bases, with 18 bases between the two germline ends. The CDR3, as DNA: TGTGCCAGCAGCCTCCCCACGGGGTTAGGGGCCTACGAGCAGTACTTC. It translates to CASSLPTGLGAYEQYF.

V is TRBV4-1 and J is TRBJ2-7; D remains ambiguous. The V end was cut by 2 bases, the J end by 8 bases, with 13 bases between. Germline values: CDR1 MGHRA, CDR2 YSYEKL. The CDR3 covers 13 residues. Written as DNA, the CDR3 is TGCGCCAGCAGCCAACATGACGTCTCCAAGCAGTACTTC. Its translation is CASSQHDVSKQYF.

This clonotype was seen repeatedly, ten times or more. The V call is TRBV27, the J call TRBJ2-3; 12 bases align to TRBD2. Losses at the gene ends were 0 bases for V and 0 bases for J; bases not matched to a gene: 4. Germline lookup yields CDR1 MNHEY and CDR2 SMNVEV (reference sequence). The CDR3 covers 18 residues. In nucleotides, the CDR3 is TGTGCCAGCAGTTTATCGCCGGGACTAGCGGGCAGCACAGATACGCAGTATTTT. Amino acids: CASSLSPGLAGSTDTQYF.

The rearrangement uses TRBV5-1 and TRBJ1-4; no clear D. There are 14 residues in the CDR3. Germline lookup yields CDR1 SGHRS and CDR2 YFSETQ. V lost 0 bases and J 8 bases, leaving 11 bases between the germline ends. This CDR3 reads CASSLEGMGEKLFF. CDR3 nucleotides: TGCGCCAGCAGCTTGGAAGGGATGGGAGAAAAACTGTTTTTT.

The rearrangement links TRBV6-5 to TRBJ1-6; D ambiguous. V was trimmed by 5 bases and J by 7 bases, leaving 21 bases between them. This CDR3 contains 17 residues. CDR1 and CDR2 (germline): MNHEY, SVGAGI. The CDR3, as DNA: TGTGCCAGCAGTCCCCGGTTGTCCGGGGTCTCCAATTCACCCCTCCACTTT. This codes for CASSPRLSGVSNSPLHF.

The V gene is TRBV20-1, the J gene TRBJ2-1, with 7 bases matching TRBD2. The CDR3 covers 14 residues. After removal of 0 bases from V and 5 bases from J, the junction contained 4 bases not matched to a gene. Germline CDR1 is DFQATT and CDR2 is SNEGSKA (reference sequence). The CDR3 DNA sequence: TGCAGTGCTAGAGAGCTAGCGGTTAACAATGAGCAGTTCTTC. Encoded protein: CSARELAVNNEQFF.

This chain uses TRBV24-1 with TRBJ1-4; D is unresolved. V gave up 2 bases and J gave up 0 bases, with 9 bases separating them. The CDR3 contains 16 residues. Germline V gene data show CDR1 as KGHDR and CDR2 as SFDVKD. The CDR3 DNA sequence: TGTGCCACCAGTGATTCGCACCCTGCAACTAATGAAAAACTGTTTTTT. Translating gives CATSDSHPATNEKLFF.

The J gene is TRBJ2-1, the V gene TRBV3-1; no definite D call. The length of the CDR3 is 13 residues. Between the trimmed V and J ends, which lost 5 bases and 13 bases, there was a span of 18 bases. Germline values: CDR1 LGHDT, CDR2 YNNKEL (reference sequence). CDR3 region: CASSDWAIPIQFF. The CDR3, as DNA: TGTGCCAGCAGCGATTGGGCCATCCCCATTCAGTTCTTC.

The sample holds a few counts of this clonotype. This rearrangement joins TRBV7-9 to TRBJ1-1; the D is unclear. The CDR3 runs 15 residues. Germline V CDR1 and CDR2: SEHNR, FQNEAQ (reference sequence). Trimming shortened V by 3 bases and J by 1 base, and 12 bases separated the two germline ends. CDR3 sequence: CASSFGAGGNTEAFF. CDR3 nucleotides: TGTGCCAGCAGCTTTGGAGCAGGCGGGAACACTGAAGCTTTCTTT.

V gene TRBV3-1 combines with J gene TRBJ2-5, with D unresolved. V lost 4 bases, J lost 7 bases, and 13 bases lay in between. Germline V lookup: CDR1 LGHDT, CDR2 YNNKEL (reference sequence). The CDR3 loop spans 13 amino acids. The CDR3 DNA sequence: TGTGCCAGCAGCCCCACTGGGGTGGGGACCCAGTACTTC. It codes for CASSPTGVGTQYF.

This clonotype was found many times. CDR3 protein: CASSLQGANNEQFF. Written as DNA, the CDR3 is TGTGCCAGCAGCTTACAGGGGGCTAATAATGAGCAGTTCTTC. This chain links TRBV7-8 with TRBJ2-1; 8 positions match TRBD1. V dropped 2 bases and J dropped 7; count of bases not matched to a gene: 4. This CDR3 has 14 amino acids. Germline CDR1 is SGHVS and CDR2 is FQNEAQ.

This clonotype was counted many times. The chain has TRBV6-5 and TRBJ2-5, with TRBD1 identical over 8 bases. This CDR3 comprises 16 residues. In germline, CDR1 is MNHEY, CDR2 SVGAGI. Trimming cost V 5 bases and J 0 bases; bases outside gene matches: 8. The CDR3 region has the DNA TGTGCCAGCAGTCTAAGGGACAGGAGTAACCAAGAGACCCAGTACTTC. Protein sequence: CASSLRDRSNQETQYF.

In this sample, this clonotype turned up a few times. CDR3 residues: CASSLTGTNTYGYTF. CDR3 nucleotide sequence: TGTGCCAGCAGCCTGACCGGGACAAACACCTATGGCTACACCTTC. The genes are TRBV7-9 and TRBJ1-2; the D gene is possibly TRBD1 (6 bases). The CDR3 runs 15 residues. V was trimmed by 5 bases and J by 4 bases, leaving 17 bases between them. Germline CDR1 and CDR2: SEHNR and FQNEAQ (reference sequence).

This clonotype was recorded a few times. This rearrangement joins TRBV12-5 to TRBJ2-3; D remains ambiguous. The CDR3 sequence is 13 residues long. V lost 3 bases and J 0 bases, leaving 4 bases between the germline ends. From germline, CDR1 is LGHNT and CDR2 FRNRAP. CDR3 region: CASGFSSTDTQYF. As DNA, the CDR3 is TGTGCTAGTGGTTTTTCTAGCACAGATACGCAGTATTTT.

The gene calls are TRBV7-9 and TRBJ1-2; D unresolved. Germline V gene data show CDR1 as SEHNR and CDR2 as FQNEAQ (reference sequence). CDR3 size: 12 residues. V was clipped by 5 bases and J by 8 bases, with 12 bases between them. This chain's CDR3 is CASSVSESGYTF. The CDR3 DNA is TGTGCCAGCAGCGTGTCTGAGTCCGGCTACACCTTC.

The chain is built from TRBV19 and TRBJ2-1; TRBD2 is a possible D gene (6 bases). The CDR3 length is 14 residues. CDR1 is LNHDA, CDR2 SQIVND, per germline (reference sequence). Between the trimmed V and J ends, which lost 5 bases and 9 bases, there was a span of 17 bases. CDR3 DNA sequence: TGTGCCAGTAGTGGCGGGATGTCAGGGACTGAGCAGTTCTTC. This encodes CASSGGMSGTEQFF.

This chain uses TRBV15 with TRBJ2-5; 9 bases align to TRBD2. CDR1 is LNHNV and CDR2 is YYDKDF in the germline V gene (reference sequence). The CDR3 is made up of 15 amino acids. Germline trimming cut 0 bases from V and 5 bases from J; bases unmatched to any gene: 4. This CDR3 reads CATSRERSGGETQYF. Here the CDR3 DNA reads TGTGCCACCAGCAGAGAGAGAAGCGGGGGGGAGACCCAGTACTTC.